This T cell receptor (beta chain) was sequenced during a study of response to subunit inactivated influenza vaccine. Overall study results and limits: New T cells are recruited in small numbers by each seasonal influenza vaccination, according to the authors' suggestion.

Germline CDR1 reads DFQATT; CDR2 reads SNEGSKA (reference sequence). The CDR3 runs to 14 residues. Trimming at V came to 4 bases and at J to 7 bases, leaving 8 bases not matched to a gene. This clonotype appeared a few times. No antigen is known for it. TCRdb reanalysed the RT-PCR reads using MiXCR and keeps one entry per CDR3 protein. The sample includes more than 550,000 distinct CDR3 sequences, approximately 10% of them seen just once. This TCR was sampled from a man aged 45 to 65 who received an inactivated influenza vaccine. The input for sequencing was PBMCs from blood, taken on the day of vaccination. This rearrangement joins TRBV20-1 to TRBJ2-2; 8 bases fit TRBD2. CDR3 sequence (DNA): TGCAGTGCTACAGGAGGGACTAGTGACGGGGAGCTGTTTTTT. Translation gives CSATGGTSDGELFF.